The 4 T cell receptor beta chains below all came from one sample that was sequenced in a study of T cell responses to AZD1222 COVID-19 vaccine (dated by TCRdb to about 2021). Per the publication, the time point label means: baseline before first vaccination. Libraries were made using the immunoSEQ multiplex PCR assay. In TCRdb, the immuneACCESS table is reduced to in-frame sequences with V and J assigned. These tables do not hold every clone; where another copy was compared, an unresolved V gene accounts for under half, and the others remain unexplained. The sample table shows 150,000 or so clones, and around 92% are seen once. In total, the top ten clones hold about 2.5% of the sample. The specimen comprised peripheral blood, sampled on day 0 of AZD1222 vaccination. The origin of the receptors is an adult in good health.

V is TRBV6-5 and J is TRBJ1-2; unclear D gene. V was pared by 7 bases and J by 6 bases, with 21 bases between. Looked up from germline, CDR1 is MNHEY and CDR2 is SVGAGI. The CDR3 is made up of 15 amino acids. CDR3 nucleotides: TGTGCCAGCACCACTGATGCCCAGGCCGCTAATGGCTACACCTTC. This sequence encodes CASTTDAQAANGYTF.

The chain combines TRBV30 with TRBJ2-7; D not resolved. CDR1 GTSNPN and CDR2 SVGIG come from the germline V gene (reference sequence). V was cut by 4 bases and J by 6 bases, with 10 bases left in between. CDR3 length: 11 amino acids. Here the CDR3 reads CAWKRVREQYF. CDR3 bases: TGTGCCTGGAAAAGAGTGCGCGAGCAGTACTTC.

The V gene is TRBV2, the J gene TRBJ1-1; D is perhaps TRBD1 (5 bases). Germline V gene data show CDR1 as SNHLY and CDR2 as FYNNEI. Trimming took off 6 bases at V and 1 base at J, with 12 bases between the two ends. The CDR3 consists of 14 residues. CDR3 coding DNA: TGTGCCAGCAGCCAAAGACAGCAGAACACTGAAGCTTTCTTT. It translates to CASSQRQQNTEAFF.

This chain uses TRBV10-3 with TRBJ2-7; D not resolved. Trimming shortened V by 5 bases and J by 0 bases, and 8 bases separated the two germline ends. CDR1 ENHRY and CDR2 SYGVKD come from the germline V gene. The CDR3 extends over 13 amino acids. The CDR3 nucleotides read TGTGCCATCAGTCGACCCCTCTCCTACGAGCAGTACTTC. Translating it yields CAISRPLSYEQYF.